This T cell receptor (beta chain) was found in a study of OX40 agonist ivuxolimab in advanced cancers. The assay was immunoSEQ multiplex PCR, and TCRdb's table has in-frame clones only and misses some. The sample lists tens of thousands of clones, approximately 94% occurring once. The CDR3 is 16 residues long. The germline gives CDR1 SGDLS, CDR2 YYNGEE. V lost 3 bases and J 6 bases, leaving 18 bases between the germline ends. The genes are TRBV9 and TRBJ1-4, with a weak D call TRBD1 (5 bases). The sequence came from an adult with an advanced solid tumor such as melanoma, head and neck, liver or kidney cancer. The sequenced sample was CD4+ or CD8+ T cells sorted from blood, obtained in a trial of the OX40 agonist ivuxolimab. CDR3 sequence: CASSAGGSGDDEKLFF. The CDR3 DNA reads as TGTGCCAGCAGCGCCGGGGGGTCAGGAGACGATGAAAAACTGTTTTTT.